This TCR beta chain was recovered during a study of shared clonotypes between healthy human individuals. The data were produced by immunoSEQ multiplex PCR, yet TCRdb's version contains in-frame clones alone and is incomplete. The sample holds around 2,100,000 clones, about 95% seen once. The naive CD8 population came from CD45RO-negative cells selected for CCR7, without terminally differentiated effector memory CD45RA+ cells. This TCR came from a man aged 18 to 29 in good health. Sequences were obtained from naive CD8+ T cells sorted from blood.

CDR3 bases: TGTGCCAGTAGTGGGGTCCGGGACGACACGACCGGGGAGCTGTTTTTT. This encodes CASSGVRDDTTGELFF. The chain combines TRBV19 with TRBJ2-2; D is possibly TRBD1 or TRBD2 (5 bases each). V was clipped by 5 bases and J by 5 bases, with 18 bases between them. The germline V gene has CDR1 LNHDA and CDR2 SQIVND (reference sequence). This CDR3 contains 16 residues.